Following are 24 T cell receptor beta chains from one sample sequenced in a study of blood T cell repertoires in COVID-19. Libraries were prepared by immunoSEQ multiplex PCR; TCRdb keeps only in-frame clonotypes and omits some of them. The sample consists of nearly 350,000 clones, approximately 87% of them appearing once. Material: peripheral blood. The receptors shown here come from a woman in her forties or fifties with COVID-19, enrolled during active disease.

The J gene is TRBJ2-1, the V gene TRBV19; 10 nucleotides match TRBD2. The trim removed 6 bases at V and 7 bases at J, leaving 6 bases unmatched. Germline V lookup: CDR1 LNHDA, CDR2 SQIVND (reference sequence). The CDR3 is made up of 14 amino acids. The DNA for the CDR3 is TGTGCCAGTAGAAACGAACTAGCGGGGAATGAGCAGTTCTTC. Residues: CASRNELAGNEQFF. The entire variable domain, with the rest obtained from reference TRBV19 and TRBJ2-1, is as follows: DGGITQSPKYLFRKEGQNVTLSCEQNLNHDAMYWYRQDPGQGLRLIYYSQIVNDFQKGDIAEGYSVSREKKESFPLTVTSAQKNPTAFYLCASRNELAGNEQFFGPGTRLTVL.

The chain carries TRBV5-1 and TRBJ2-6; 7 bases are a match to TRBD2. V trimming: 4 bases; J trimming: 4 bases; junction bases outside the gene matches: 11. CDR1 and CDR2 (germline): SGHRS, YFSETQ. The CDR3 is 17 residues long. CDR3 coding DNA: TGCGCCAGCAGCCCGATGGAGACTAGCTCCGGGGCCAACGTCCTGACTTTC. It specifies CASSPMETSSGANVLTF.

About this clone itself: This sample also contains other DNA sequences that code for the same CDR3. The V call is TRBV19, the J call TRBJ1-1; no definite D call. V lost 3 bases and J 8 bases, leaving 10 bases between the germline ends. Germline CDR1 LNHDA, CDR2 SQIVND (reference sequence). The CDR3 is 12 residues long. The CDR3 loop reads CASSIGVAEAFF. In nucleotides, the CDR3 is TGTGCCAGTAGTATCGGGGTTGCGGAAGCTTTCTTT.

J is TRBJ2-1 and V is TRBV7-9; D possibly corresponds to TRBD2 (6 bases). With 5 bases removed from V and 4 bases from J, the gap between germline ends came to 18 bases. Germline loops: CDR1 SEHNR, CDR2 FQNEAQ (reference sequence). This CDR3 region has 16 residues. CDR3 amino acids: CASSPFGWGDYNEQFF. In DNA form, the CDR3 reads TGTGCCAGCAGCCCGTTTGGTTGGGGGGATTACAATGAGCAGTTCTTC.

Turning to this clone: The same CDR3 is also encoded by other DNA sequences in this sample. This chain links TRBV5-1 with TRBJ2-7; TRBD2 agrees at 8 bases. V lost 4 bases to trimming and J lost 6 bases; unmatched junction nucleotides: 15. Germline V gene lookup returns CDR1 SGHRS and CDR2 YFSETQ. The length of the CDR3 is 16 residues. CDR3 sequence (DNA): TGCGCCAGCAGCCCGACAGCAACCGGGACTAGTGGCGAGCAGTACTTC. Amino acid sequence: CASSPTATGTSGEQYF.

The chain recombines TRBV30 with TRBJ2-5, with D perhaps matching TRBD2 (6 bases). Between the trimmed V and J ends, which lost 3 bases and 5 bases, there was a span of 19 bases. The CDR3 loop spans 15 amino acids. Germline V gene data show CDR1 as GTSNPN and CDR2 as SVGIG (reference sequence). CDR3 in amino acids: CAWRLGSGRGETQYF. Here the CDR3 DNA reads TGTGCCTGGAGACTTGGGAGCGGCCGGGGGGAGACCCAGTACTTC. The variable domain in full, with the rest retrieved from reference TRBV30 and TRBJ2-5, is SQTIHQWPATLVQPVGSPLSLECTVEGTSNPNLYWYRQAAGRGLQLLFYSVGIGQISSEVPQNLSASRPQDRQFILSSKKLLLSDSGFYLCAWRLGSGRGETQYFGPGTRLLVL.

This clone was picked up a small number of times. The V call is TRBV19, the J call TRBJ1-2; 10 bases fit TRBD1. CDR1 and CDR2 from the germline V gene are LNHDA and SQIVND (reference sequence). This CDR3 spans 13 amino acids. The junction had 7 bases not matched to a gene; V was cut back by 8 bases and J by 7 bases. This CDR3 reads CASRGQGNTGYTF. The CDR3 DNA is TGTGCCAGTCGGGGACAGGGGAATACTGGCTACACCTTC.

CDR3 in DNA: TGTGCCAGCAGCTTAGCGCGCGGAGGGGGCAGATATGGCTACACCTTC. It codes for CASSLARGGGRYGYTF. The chain combines TRBV7-9 with TRBJ1-2, with TRBD1 identical over 7 bases. The CDR3 is 16 amino acids. Germline V CDR1 and CDR2: SEHNR, FQNEAQ (reference sequence). Unmatched junction bases numbered 9, after V lost 0 bases and J lost 5 bases.

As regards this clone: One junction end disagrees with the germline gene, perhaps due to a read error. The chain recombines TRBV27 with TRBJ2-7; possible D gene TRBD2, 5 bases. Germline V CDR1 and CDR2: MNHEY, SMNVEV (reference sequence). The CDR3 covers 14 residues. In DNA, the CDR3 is TGTGCCAGCAGTTTGAGGGCTAGTTCCTTCGAGCAGTACTTC. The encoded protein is CASSLRASSFEQYF.

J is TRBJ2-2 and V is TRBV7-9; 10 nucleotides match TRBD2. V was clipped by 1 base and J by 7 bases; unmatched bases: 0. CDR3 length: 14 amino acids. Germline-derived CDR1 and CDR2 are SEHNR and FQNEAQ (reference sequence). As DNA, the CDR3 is TGTGCCAGCAGCTTAGGGACTAGCGGCGGGGAGCTGTTTTTT. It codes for CASSLGTSGGELFF.

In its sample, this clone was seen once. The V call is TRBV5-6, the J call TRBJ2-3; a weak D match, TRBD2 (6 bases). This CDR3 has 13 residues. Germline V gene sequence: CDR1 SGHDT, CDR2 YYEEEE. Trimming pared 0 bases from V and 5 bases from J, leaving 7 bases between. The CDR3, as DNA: TGTGCCAGCAGCTTGGCGGGGGTAGATACGCAGTATTTT. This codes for CASSLAGVDTQYF.

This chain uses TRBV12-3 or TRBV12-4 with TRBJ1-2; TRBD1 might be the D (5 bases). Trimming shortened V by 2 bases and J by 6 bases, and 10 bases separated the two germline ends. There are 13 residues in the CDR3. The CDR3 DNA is TGTGCCAGCAGTTTAATCAGGGTTAATGGCTACACCTTC. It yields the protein CASSLIRVNGYTF.

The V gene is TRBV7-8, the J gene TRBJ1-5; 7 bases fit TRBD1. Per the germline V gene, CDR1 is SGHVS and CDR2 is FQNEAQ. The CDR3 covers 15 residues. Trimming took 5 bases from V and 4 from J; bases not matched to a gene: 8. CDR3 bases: TGTGCCAGCAGCCCGACAGGGACGAAAAATCAGCCCCAGCATTTT. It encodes CASSPTGTKNQPQHF.

CDR3 DNA: TGTGCCAGCATAGGACAGCGCACAGATACGCAGTATTTT. Translated: CASIGQRTDTQYF. This sequence joins TRBV6-5 and TRBJ2-3, with a possible D match to TRBD1 (6 bases). The CDR3 contains 13 residues. Trimming stripped 7 bases from V and 1 base from J, with 9 bases between. Germline V gives CDR1 MNHEY, CDR2 SVGAGI.

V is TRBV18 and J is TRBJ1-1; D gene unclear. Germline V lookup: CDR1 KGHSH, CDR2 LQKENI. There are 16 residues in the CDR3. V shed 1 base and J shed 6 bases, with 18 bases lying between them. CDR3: CASSPLRGSSAAEAFF. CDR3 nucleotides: TGTGCCAGCTCACCACTCCGTGGCAGTTCCGCGGCTGAAGCTTTCTTT.

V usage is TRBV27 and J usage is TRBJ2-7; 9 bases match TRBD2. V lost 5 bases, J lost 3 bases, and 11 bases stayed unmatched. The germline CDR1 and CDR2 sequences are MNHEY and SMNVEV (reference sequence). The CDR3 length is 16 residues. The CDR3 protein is CASSLTTLAGNYEQYF. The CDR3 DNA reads TGTGCCAGCAGTCTCACCACCCTAGCGGGAAACTACGAGCAGTACTTC.

DNA for the CDR3: TGTGCCAGCAGCCTCCGGGACAGGGCAAGCTATGGCTACACCTTC. Amino acids: CASSLRDRASYGYTF. V gene TRBV3-1 (or the pseudogene TRBV3-2) combines with J gene TRBJ1-2; TRBD1 matches 9 bases. V shed 4 bases, J shed 4 bases, and the junction held 7 bases outside the gene matches. Germline loops: CDR1 LGHDT, CDR2 YNNKEL (reference sequence). This CDR3 region has 15 residues.

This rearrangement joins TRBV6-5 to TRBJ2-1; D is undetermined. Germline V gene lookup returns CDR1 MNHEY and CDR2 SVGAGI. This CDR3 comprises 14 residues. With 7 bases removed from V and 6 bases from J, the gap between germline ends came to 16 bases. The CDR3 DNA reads TGTGCCAGCACCTCCTTCACGAGGCGCAATGAGCAGTTCTTC. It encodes CASTSFTRRNEQFF.

CDR3 loop: CASSPRLAASYNEQFF. CDR3 in DNA: TGCGCCAGCAGCCCAAGACTAGCGGCTTCCTACAATGAGCAGTTCTTC. The chain links TRBV4-3 to TRBJ2-1; TRBD2 aligns across 9 bases. Germline trimming cut 4 bases from V and 1 base from J; bases unmatched to any gene: 5. From germline, CDR1 is LGHNA and CDR2 YSLEER. The CDR3 length is 16 residues.

In DNA form, the CDR3 reads TGCGCCAGCAGCTTGGTGCCACCCGGGACTAGCGGACAAGAGACCCAGTACTTC. Protein: CASSLVPPGTSGQETQYF. The chain links TRBV5-1 to TRBJ2-5; 11 bases map to TRBD2. The germline V gene has CDR1 SGHRS and CDR2 YFSETQ. The V gene end was trimmed by 0 bases and the J gene end by 2 bases; junction bases not matched to a gene: 9. The CDR3 has 18 amino acids. Drawing the rest from reference TRBV5-1 and TRBJ2-5, the complete variable domain is KAGVTQTPRYLIKTRGQQVTLSCSPISGHRSVSWYQQTPGQGLQFLFEYFSETQRNKGNFPGRFSGRQFSNSRSEMNVSTLELGDSALYLCASSLVPPGTSGQETQYFGPGTRLLVL.

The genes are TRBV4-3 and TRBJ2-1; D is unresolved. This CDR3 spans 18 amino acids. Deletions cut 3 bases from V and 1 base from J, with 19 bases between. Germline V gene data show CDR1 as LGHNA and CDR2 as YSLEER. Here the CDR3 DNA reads TGCGCCAGCAGCCAGGATTCGGTCCAGGCCGGTTCCTACAATGAGCAGTTCTTC. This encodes CASSQDSVQAGSYNEQFF.

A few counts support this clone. CDR3 coding DNA: TGTGCCAGTAGGGACTTAGCGAGCTACACCGGGGAGCTGTTTTTT. This translates into CASRDLASYTGELFF. The chain couples TRBV19 to TRBJ2-2; possible D gene TRBD2, 5 bases. Trimming cost V 6 bases and J 3 bases, with 14 bases left between them. The germline V gene has CDR1 LNHDA and CDR2 SQIVND (reference sequence). The CDR3 is made up of 15 amino acids. The complete variable domain, with remaining parts taken from reference TRBV19 and TRBJ2-2, reads DGGITQSPKYLFRKEGQNVTLSCEQNLNHDAMYWYRQDPGQGLRLIYYSQIVNDFQKGDIAEGYSVSREKKESFPLTVTSAQKNPTAFYLCASRDLASYTGELFFGEGSRLTVL.

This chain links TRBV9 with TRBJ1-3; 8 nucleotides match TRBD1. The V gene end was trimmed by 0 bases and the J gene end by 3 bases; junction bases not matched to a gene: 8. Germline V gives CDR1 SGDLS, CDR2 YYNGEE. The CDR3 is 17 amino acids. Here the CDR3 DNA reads TGTGCCAGCAGCGTAGGGTCCGGGACAGGAGGTGGAAACACCATATATTTT. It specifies CASSVGSGTGGGNTIYF.

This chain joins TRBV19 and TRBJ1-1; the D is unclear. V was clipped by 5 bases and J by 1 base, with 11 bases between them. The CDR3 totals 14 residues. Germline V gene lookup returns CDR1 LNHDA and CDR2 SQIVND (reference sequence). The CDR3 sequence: CASSRSYENTEAFF. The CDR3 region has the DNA TGTGCCAGTAGTCGGTCCTACGAGAACACTGAAGCTTTCTTT.